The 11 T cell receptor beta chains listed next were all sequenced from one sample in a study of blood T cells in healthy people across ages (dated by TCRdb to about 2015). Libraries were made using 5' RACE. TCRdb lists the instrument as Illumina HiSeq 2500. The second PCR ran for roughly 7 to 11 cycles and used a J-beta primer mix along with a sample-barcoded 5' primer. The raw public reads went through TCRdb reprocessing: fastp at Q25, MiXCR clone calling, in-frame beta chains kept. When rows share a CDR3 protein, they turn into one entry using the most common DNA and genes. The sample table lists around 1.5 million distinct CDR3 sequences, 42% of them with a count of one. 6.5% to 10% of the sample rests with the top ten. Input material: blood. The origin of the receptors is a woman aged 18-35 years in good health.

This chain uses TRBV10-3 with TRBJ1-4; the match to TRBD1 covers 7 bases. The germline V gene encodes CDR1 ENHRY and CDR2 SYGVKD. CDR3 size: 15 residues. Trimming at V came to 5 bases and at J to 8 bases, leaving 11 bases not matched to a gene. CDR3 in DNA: TGTGCCATCAGTAACGTGGCAGGGGGGGAAGAAAAACTGTTTTTT. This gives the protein CAISNVAGGEEKLFF.

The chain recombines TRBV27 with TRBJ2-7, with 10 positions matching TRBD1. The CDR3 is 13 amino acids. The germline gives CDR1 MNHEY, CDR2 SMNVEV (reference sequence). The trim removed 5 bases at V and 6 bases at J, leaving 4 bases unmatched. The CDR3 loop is CASSVRTGGEQYF. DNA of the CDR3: TGTGCCAGCAGTGTCAGGACAGGGGGCGAGCAGTACTTC.

As DNA, the CDR3 is TGTGCCAGCATTCCGTCCGGGGCACCTAGGTCACCCCTCCACTTT. Translating it yields CASIPSGAPRSPLHF. The chain links TRBV12-3 or TRBV12-4 to TRBJ1-6, with D tentatively TRBD1 (5 bases). Trimming removed 7 bases at V and 10 bases at J, with 20 bases between. This CDR3 is built from 15 residues.

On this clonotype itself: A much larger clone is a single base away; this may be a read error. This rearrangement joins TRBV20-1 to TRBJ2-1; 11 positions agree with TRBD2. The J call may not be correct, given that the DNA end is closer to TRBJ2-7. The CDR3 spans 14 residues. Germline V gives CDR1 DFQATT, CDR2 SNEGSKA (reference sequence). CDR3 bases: TGCAGTGCAGCCGGGACTAGCGGTTACAATGAGCAGTACTTC. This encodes CSAAGTSGYNEQYF.

CDR3 DNA sequence: TGTGCCAGCAGTGGAAACAGTGTAACCTACAATGAGCAGTTCTTC. Translated: CASSGNSVTYNEQFF. The chain recombines TRBV25-1 with TRBJ2-1; D is unresolved. V gave up 4 bases and J gave up 2 bases, with 12 bases separating them. This CDR3 contains 15 residues. Germline CDR1 reads MGHDK; CDR2 reads SYGVNS.

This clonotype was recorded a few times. CDR3 amino acids: CASSGTGTVGLYSNQPQHF. CDR3 DNA sequence: TGCGCCAGCAGCGGAACCGGGACAGTGGGCCTCTATAGCAATCAGCCCCAGCATTTT. The chain recombines TRBV4-1 with TRBJ1-5; TRBD1 aligns across 7 bases. The junction had 16 bases not matched to a gene; V was cut back by 5 bases and J by 0 bases. The CDR3 totals 19 residues. The germline V gene has CDR1 MGHRA and CDR2 YSYEKL.

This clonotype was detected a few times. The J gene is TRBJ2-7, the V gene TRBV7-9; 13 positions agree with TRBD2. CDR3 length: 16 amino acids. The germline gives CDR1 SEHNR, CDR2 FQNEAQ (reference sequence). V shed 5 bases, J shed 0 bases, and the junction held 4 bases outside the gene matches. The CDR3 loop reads CASSRGTSGASYEQYF. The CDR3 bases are TGTGCCAGCAGCCGTGGGACTAGCGGGGCCTCCTACGAGCAGTACTTC.

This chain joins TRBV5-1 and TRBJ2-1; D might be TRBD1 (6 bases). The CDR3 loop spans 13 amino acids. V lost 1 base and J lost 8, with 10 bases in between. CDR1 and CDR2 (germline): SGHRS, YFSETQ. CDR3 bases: TGCGCCAGCAGCTTGTCGGCAGGGGATGAGCAGTTCTTC. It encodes CASSLSAGDEQFF.

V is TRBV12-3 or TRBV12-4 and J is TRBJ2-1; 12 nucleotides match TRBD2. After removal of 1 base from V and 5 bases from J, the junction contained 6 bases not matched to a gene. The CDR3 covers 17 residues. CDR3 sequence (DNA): TGTGCCAGCAGTTTAGGGACTAGCGGGACCGTAAACAATGAGCAGTTCTTC. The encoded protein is CASSLGTSGTVNNEQFF.

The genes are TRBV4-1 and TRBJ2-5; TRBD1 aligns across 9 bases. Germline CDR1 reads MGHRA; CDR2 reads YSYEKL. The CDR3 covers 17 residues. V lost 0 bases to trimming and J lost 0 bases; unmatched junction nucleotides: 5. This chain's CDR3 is CASSQEWDRVYQETQYF. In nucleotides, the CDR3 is TGCGCCAGCAGCCAAGAGTGGGACAGGGTTTACCAAGAGACCCAGTACTTC.

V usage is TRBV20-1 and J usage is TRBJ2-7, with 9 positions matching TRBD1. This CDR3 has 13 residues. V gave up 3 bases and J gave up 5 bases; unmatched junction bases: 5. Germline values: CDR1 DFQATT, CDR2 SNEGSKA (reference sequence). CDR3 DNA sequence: TGCAGTGCTAGTTCGGACAGGGGCCACGAGCAGTACTTC. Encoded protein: CSASSDRGHEQYF.